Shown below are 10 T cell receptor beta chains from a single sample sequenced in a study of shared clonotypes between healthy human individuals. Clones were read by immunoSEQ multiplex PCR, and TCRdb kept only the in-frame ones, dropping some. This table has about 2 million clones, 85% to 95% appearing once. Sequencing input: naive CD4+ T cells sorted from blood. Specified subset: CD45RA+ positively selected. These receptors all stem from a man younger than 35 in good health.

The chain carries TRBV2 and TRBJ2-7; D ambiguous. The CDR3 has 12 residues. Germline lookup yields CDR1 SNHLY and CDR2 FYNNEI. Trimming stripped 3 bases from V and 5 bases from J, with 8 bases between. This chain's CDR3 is CASSDPLDEQYF. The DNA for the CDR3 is TGTGCCAGCAGTGACCCCCTTGACGAGCAGTACTTC.

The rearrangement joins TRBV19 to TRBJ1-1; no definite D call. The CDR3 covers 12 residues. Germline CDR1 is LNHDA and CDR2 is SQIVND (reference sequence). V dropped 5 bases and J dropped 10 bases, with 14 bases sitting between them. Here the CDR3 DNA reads TGTGCCAGTAGTCCCATCGCAGGTGGAGCTTTCTTT. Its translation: CASSPIAGGAFF.

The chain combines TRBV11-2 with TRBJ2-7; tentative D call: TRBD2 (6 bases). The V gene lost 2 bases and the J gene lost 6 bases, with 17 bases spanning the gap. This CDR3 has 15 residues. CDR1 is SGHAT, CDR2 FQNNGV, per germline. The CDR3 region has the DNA TGTGCCAGCAGCTTAAGCCTGCGGGATTTCTCCGAGCAGTACTTC. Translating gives CASSLSLRDFSEQYF.

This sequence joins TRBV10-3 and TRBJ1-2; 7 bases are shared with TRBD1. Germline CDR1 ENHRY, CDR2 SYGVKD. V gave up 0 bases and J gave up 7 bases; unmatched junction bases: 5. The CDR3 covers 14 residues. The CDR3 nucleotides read TGTGCCATCAGTGAGTCCGACAGGGTAGTTGGCTACACCTTC. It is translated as CAISESDRVVGYTF.

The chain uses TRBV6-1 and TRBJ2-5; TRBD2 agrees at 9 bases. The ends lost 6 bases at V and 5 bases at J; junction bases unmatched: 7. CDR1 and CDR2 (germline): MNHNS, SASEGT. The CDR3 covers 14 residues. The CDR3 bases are TGTGCCAGCAGGGTAGGACTAGCGAGCGAGACCCAGTACTTC. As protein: CASRVGLASETQYF.

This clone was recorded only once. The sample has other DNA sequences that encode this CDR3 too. The CDR3 spells CASSGDSYEQYF. CDR3 sequence (DNA): TGTGCCAGCAGTGGTGATAGCTACGAGCAGTACTTC. The chain has TRBV2 and TRBJ2-7; D gene uncertain. Germline assignment: CDR1 SNHLY and CDR2 FYNNEI. V was pared by 4 bases and J by 3 bases, with 7 bases between. There are 12 residues in the CDR3.

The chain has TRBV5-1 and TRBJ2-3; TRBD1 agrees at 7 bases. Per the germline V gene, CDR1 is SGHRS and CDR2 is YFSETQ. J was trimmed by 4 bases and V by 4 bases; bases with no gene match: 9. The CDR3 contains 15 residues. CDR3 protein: CASSRGQLEADTQYF. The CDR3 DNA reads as TGCGCCAGCAGCCGGGGACAGCTTGAAGCAGATACGCAGTATTTT.

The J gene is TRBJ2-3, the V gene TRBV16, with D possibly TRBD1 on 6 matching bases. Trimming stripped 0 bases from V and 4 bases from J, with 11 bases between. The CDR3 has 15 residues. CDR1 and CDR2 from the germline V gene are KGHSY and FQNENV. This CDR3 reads CASSQSGGNADTQYF. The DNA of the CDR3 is TGTGCCAGCAGCCAATCAGGGGGTAACGCAGATACGCAGTATTTT.

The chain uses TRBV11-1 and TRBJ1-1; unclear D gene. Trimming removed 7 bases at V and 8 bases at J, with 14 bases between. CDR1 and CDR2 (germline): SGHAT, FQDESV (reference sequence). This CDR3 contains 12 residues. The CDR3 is CASTLLGSEAFF. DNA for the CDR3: TGTGCCAGCACCCTGTTGGGATCCGAAGCTTTCTTT. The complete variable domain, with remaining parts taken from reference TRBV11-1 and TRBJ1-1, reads EAEVAQSPRYKITEKSQAVAFWCDPISGHATLYWYRQILGQGPELLVQFQDESVVDDSQLPKDRFSAERLKGVDSTLKIQPAELGDSAMYLCASTLLGSEAFFGQGTRLTVV.

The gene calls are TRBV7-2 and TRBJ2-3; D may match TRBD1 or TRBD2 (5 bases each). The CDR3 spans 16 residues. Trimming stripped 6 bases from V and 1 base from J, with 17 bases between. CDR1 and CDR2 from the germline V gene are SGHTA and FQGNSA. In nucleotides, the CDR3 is TGTGCCAGCAGGGGGACGGTCTTTACACGCACAGATACGCAGTATTTT. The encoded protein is CASRGTVFTRTDTQYF. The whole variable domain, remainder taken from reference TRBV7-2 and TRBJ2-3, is GAGVSQSPSNKVTEKGKDVELRCDPISGHTALYWYRQSLGQGLEFLIYFQGNSAPDKSGLPSDRFSAERTGGSVSTLTIQRTQQEDSAVYLCASRGTVFTRTDTQYFGPGTRLTVL.